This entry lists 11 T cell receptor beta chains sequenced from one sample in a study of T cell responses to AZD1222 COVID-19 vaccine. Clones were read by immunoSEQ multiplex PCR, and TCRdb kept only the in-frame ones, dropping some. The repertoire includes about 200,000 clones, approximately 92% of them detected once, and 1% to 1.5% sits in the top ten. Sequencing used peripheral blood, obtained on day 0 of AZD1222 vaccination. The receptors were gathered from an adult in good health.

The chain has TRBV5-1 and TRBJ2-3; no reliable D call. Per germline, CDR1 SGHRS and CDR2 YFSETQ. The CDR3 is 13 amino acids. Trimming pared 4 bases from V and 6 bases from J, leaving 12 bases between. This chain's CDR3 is CASSPTGGDTQYF. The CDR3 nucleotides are TGCGCCAGCAGCCCGACGGGTGGCGATACGCAGTATTTT.

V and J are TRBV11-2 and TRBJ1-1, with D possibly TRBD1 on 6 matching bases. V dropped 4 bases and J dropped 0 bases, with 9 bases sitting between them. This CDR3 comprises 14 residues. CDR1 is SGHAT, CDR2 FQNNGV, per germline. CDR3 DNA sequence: TGTGCCAGCAGCTCAACAGGGATGAACACTGAAGCTTTCTTT. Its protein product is CASSSTGMNTEAFF. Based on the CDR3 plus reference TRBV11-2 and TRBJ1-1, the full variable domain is EAGVAQSPRYKIIEKRQSVAFWCNPISGHATLYWYQQILGQGPKLLIQFQNNGVVDDSQLPKDRFSAERLKGVDSTLKIQPAKLEDSAVYLCASSSTGMNTEAFFGQGTRLTVV.

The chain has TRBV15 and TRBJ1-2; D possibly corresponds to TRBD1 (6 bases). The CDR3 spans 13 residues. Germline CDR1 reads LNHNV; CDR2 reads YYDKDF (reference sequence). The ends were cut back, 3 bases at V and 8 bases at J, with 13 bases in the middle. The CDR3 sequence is CATSRKFQGGYTF. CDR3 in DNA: TGTGCCACCAGCAGGAAATTCCAGGGGGGCTACACCTTC.

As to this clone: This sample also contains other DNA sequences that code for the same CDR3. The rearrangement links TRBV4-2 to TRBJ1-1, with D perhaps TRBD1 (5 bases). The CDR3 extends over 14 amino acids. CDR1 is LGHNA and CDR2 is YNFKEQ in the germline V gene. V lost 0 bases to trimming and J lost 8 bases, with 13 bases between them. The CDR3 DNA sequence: TGTGCCAGCAGCCAAGATTTCGGGGCAGCCGAAGCTTTCTTT. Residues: CASSQDFGAAEAFF.

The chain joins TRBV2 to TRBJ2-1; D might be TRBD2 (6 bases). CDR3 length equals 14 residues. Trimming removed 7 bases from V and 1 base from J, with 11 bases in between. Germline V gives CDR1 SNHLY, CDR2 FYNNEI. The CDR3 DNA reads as TGTGCCAGCAAGGGAGCGGGTTCCTACAATGAGCAGTTCTTC. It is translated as CASKGAGSYNEQFF.

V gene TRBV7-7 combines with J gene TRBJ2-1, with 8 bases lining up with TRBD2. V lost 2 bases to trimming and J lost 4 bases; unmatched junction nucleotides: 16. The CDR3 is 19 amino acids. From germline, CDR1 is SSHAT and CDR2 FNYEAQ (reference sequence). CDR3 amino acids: CASSLMPKRGPLSYNEQFF. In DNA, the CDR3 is TGTGCCAGCAGCTTAATGCCGAAGCGGGGGCCCCTCTCGTACAATGAGCAGTTCTTC.

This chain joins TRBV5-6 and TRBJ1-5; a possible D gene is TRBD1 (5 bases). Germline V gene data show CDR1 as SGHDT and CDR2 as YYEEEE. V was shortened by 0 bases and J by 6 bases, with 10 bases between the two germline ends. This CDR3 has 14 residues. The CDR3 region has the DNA TGTGCCAGCAGCTTGGCGAGAGGGGCTCAGCCCCAGCATTTT. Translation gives CASSLARGAQPQHF.

CDR3 amino acids: CASSPTPSSYNSPLHF. DNA of the CDR3: TGTGCCAGTAGTCCGACACCGAGCTCCTATAATTCACCCCTCCACTTT. The genes are TRBV19 and TRBJ1-6; D gene unclear. CDR3 size: 16 residues. From germline, CDR1 is LNHDA and CDR2 SQIVND (reference sequence). Trimming left V 5 bases short and J 0 bases short, with 11 bases between. Supplemented by reference TRBV19 and TRBJ1-6, the full variable domain reads DGGITQSPKYLFRKEGQNVTLSCEQNLNHDAMYWYRQDPGQGLRLIYYSQIVNDFQKGDIAEGYSVSREKKESFPLTVTSAQKNPTAFYLCASSPTPSSYNSPLHFGNGTRLTVT.

For the CDR3, the DNA is TGTGCCAGCAGTTACTCGATCGCTGGGGGCGGGTCACCCCTCCACTTT. Its translation is CASSYSIAGGGSPLHF. The chain carries TRBV6-5 and TRBJ1-6; D might be TRBD1 (6 bases). The CDR3 has 16 residues. The ends were cut back, 0 bases at V and 10 bases at J, with 16 bases in the middle. Germline V gene sequence: CDR1 MNHEY, CDR2 SVGAGI.

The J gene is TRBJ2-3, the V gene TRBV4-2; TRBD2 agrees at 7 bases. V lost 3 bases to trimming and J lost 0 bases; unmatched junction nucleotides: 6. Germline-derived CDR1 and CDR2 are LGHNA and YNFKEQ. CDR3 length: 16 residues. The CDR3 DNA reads TGTGCCAGCAGCCAGGATGGGCGGGGGAGCACAGATACGCAGTATTTT. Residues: CASSQDGRGSTDTQYF.

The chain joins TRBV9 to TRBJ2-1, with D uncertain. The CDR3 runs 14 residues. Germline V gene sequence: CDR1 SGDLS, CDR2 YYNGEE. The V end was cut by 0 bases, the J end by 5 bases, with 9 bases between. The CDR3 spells CASSVGPANNEQFF. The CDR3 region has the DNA TGTGCCAGCAGCGTAGGGCCAGCAAACAATGAGCAGTTCTTC. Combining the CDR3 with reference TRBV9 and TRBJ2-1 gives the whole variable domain DSGVTQTPKHLITATGQRVTLRCSPRSGDLSVYWYQQSLDQGLQFLIQYYNGEERAKGNILERFSAQQFPDLHSELNLSSLELGDSALYFCASSVGPANNEQFFGPGTRLTVL.